Sequencing of this T cell receptor beta chain was carried out in a study of T-cell memory formation after mild COVID-19. One entry per CDR3 protein results from TCRdb running MiXCR on the 5' RACE reads. This table has 350,000 to 500,000 distinct CDR3 sequences, 18% appearing once. There are 14 residues in the CDR3. With V trimmed by 6 bases and J by 2 bases, 0 bases remained unmatched. The germline V gene encodes CDR1 ENHRY and CDR2 SYGVKD. The chain links TRBV10-3 to TRBJ2-1; TRBD1 agrees at 11 bases. The receptor's source is a man between 18 and 29 years old who had mild COVID-19 (a few samples of this study predate the infection). Cell type and time point are not known. Sequences were obtained from PBMCs or a T cell subset sorted from them (not recorded which). The CDR3 sequence is CAIRGQGAYNEQFF. The CDR3 DNA is TGTGCCATCAGGGGACAGGGGGCCTACAATGAGCAGTTCTTC.